This T cell receptor (beta chain) was documented in a study of cytomegalovirus exposure and HLA in healthy donors. Study-wide results and caveats: Subsequent analysis showed first-cohort TCR clusters tending to co-occur in 120 validation repertoires. Some TCR beta chains (about 180 of them) were listed as cytomegalovirus-associated.

The length of the CDR3 is 13 residues. V lost 3 bases to trimming and J lost 5 bases; unmatched junction nucleotides: 3. Germline assignment: CDR1 GTSNPN and CDR2 SVGIG (reference sequence). A word on this clone: Its antigen remains unidentified.

This table comes from immunoSEQ multiplex PCR, and its TCRdb copy is limited to in-frame clones, with some not included. The table has fewer than 90,000 clones, roughly 94% seen once. This TCR was sampled from a woman between 18 and 29 years old in good health and CMV-seropositive. The sequencing sample was made of PBMCs. V gene TRBV30 combines with J gene TRBJ1-4, with 7 bases that match TRBD1. In DNA form, the CDR3 reads TGTGCCTGGAGCCTGACAGGGAATGAAAAACTGTTTTTT. It codes for CAWSLTGNEKLFF.